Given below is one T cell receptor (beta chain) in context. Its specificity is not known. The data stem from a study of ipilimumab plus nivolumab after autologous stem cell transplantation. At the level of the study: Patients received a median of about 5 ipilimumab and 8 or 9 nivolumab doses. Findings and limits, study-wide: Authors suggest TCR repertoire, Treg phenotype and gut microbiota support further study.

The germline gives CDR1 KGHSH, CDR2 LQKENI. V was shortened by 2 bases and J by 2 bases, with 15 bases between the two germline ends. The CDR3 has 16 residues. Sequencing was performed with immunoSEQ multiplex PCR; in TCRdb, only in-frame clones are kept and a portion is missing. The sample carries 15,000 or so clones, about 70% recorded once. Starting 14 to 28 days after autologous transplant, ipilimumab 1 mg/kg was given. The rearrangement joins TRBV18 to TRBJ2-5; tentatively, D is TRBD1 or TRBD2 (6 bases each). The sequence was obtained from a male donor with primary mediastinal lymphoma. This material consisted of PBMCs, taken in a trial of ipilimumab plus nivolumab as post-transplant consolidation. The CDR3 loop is CASSPMGGAIQETQYF. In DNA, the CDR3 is TGTGCCAGCTCACCAATGGGGGGCGCGATTCAAGAGACCCAGTACTTC.